The table lists the clone carrying this T cell receptor beta chain with many counts. Its specificity is not known. The sample originates from a study of regulatory T cells in long-lasting Graves disease. Findings and limits, study-wide: Patients with persistent disease showed a bias toward TRBV28, TRBJ1-2 and TRBJ2-5. Persistent Graves' patients possessed reduced TCR diversity relative to recently diagnosed ones. More public clonotypes were shared by persistent patients (about 3,000) than by new patients (approximately 1,000).

Noted time point: persistent/refractory GD, antithyroid drugs over 5 years with positive TRAb. PBMC RNA served as the TCR library source. Roughly 8.6 milliliters of peripheral blood were drawn into EDTA tubes. Relying on iRepertoire HTBI primers and Arm-PCR of CDR3 regions, the team built TCR beta libraries. Each CDR3 protein is one row after TCRdb ran MiXCR on the multiplex PCR reads. The top ten hold roughly 26% of the sample, which has about 420,000 distinct CDR3 sequences, about 25% seen once. The V gene's germline CDR1 is SGHKS and CDR2 YYEKEE (reference sequence). V shed 2 bases and J shed 2 bases, with 20 bases lying between them. CDR3 length equals 18 residues.

Here the sequenced sample was peripheral blood mononuclear cells (PBMCs), taken when the disease was refractory, from a patient treated with antithyroid drugs. The source is a female donor with Graves disease. This sequence joins TRBV5-5 and TRBJ1-5, with a weak D call TRBD1 (5 bases). In DNA form, the CDR3 reads TGTGCCAGCAGCTTAGGGGCATCGTCGGGATCGGGCAATCAGCCCCAGCATTTT. Its translation: CASSLGASSGSGNQPQHF.